This T cell receptor beta chain was sequenced for a study of cytomegalovirus exposure and HLA in healthy donors. Study results and caveats: A later examination showed that TCR association rates differed by HLA locus, with DRB1 most and HLA-C fewest. Analysis performed later found about 18,000 TCR beta sequences associated with HLA alleles at 0.05 false discovery rate. The classifier reportedly diagnosed cytomegalovirus status with high sensitivity and specificity.

Those who donated were healthy bone marrow donors. The CDR3 contains 10 residues. Concerning this clone itself: Its cognate antigen is unknown.

The primer mix had 60 Vbeta and 13 Jbeta primers. TCRdb's copy holds only in-frame clones and misses some; the assay was immunoSEQ multiplex PCR. The table has roughly 200,000 clones, about four fifths seen once; the top ten hold approximately 2.6%. The chain joins TRBV21-1 to TRBJ1-2. TRBV21-1 is annotated as a pseudogene. This clonotype originated in a female donor in good health and CMV-seronegative. The sequenced material came from PBMCs. The CDR3 sequence: CASSRVGYTF. The CDR3 DNA is TGTGCCAGCAGCAGAGTTGGCTACACCTTC.